This paragraph covers one TCR beta chain sequence. These data are taken from a study of T cell changes during pregnancy in multiple sclerosis. CDR3 length: 17 amino acids. Germline assignment: CDR1 GTSNPN and CDR2 SVGIG (reference sequence). After removal of 0 bases from V and 0 bases from J, the junction contained 10 bases not matched to a gene. Some clones are missing from TCRdb's copy, which holds only in-frame ones; the method was immunoSEQ multiplex PCR. The sample has under 100,000 clones; about 91% are singletons. The chain links TRBV30 to TRBJ1-1, with TRBD1 matching 7 bases. The TCR sequence derives from a female donor in good health, enrolled as a control in a pregnancy study. This sample comprised peripheral blood, obtained in the first trimester of pregnancy. The chain's CDR3 is CAWSVPYRGALNTEAFF. In DNA, the CDR3 is TGTGCCTGGAGTGTACCCTACAGGGGAGCCCTGAACACTGAAGCTTTCTTT.